The next 14 T cell receptor beta chains were all read from a single sample in a study of T cells in tumors after PD-1 blockade. Assay: immunoSEQ multiplex PCR; the TCRdb copy retains only in-frame clones and omits some. The sample gives approximately 47,000 clones, over 70% of which show up once; less than 5% is in the top ten. The source material was PBMCs, sampled before anti-PD-1 treatment. These receptors all stem from a human donor with basal cell carcinoma.

The rearrangement uses TRBV29-1 and TRBJ2-1; D not resolved. The germline V and J ends were trimmed by 8 bases and 10 bases, with 18 bases remaining between them. The germline V gene encodes CDR1 SQVTM and CDR2 ANQGSEA. The CDR3 contains 12 residues. The CDR3 DNA reads TGCAGCACGGAAGGCCCGGAACGAGAGCAGTTCTTC. Its protein product is CSTEGPEREQFF.

The rearrangement links TRBV6-2 or TRBV6-3 to TRBJ2-7, with TRBD1 matching 7 bases. This CDR3 has 16 residues. The V gene's germline CDR1 is MNHEY and CDR2 SVGEGT. J was trimmed by 2 bases and V by 2 bases; bases with no gene match: 9. DNA of the CDR3: TGTGCCAGCAGTTACCCGAAGGGGGCCCTTGCCTACGAGCAGTACTTC. It yields the protein CASSYPKGALAYEQYF.

The chain is built from TRBV6-2 or TRBV6-3 and TRBJ2-2, with D possibly TRBD1 on 6 matching bases. Per the germline V gene, CDR1 is MNHEY and CDR2 is SVGEGT. This CDR3 is 14 amino acids long. Trimming stripped 5 bases from V and 3 bases from J, with 10 bases between. CDR3 bases: TGTGCCAGCAGTCCCGGGACACACACCGGGGAGCTGTTTTTT. Its protein product is CASSPGTHTGELFF.

CDR3: CASSPSELVLNIQYF. CDR3 coding DNA: TGTGCCAGCAGCCCCTCCGAGCTAGTTCTAAACATTCAGTACTTC. J is TRBJ2-4 and V is TRBV7-9; D remains unclear. Germline V lookup: CDR1 SEHNR, CDR2 FQNEAQ (reference sequence). Trimming shortened V by 5 bases and J by 6 bases, and 17 bases separated the two germline ends. The CDR3 runs to 15 residues.

The V and J genes are TRBV27 and TRBJ1-6; no definite D call. CDR1 MNHEY and CDR2 SMNVEV come from the germline V gene (reference sequence). The CDR3 contains 16 residues. Deletions cut 4 bases from V and 7 bases from J, with 17 bases between. The CDR3 region is CASSSPLKERNSPLHF. CDR3 bases: TGTGCCAGCAGTTCCCCTTTAAAGGAGCGCAATTCACCCCTCCACTTT.

This chain links TRBV6-5 with TRBJ2-5; 12 positions agree with TRBD2. The trim removed 7 bases at V and 2 bases at J, leaving 5 bases unmatched. CDR3 length: 15 amino acids. Germline CDR1 reads MNHEY; CDR2 reads SVGAGI. The CDR3 reads CASNGLAGGQETQYF. The DNA for the CDR3 is TGTGCCAGCAACGGGCTAGCGGGGGGGCAAGAGACCCAGTACTTC.

The chain has TRBV7-2 and TRBJ1-1; D remains ambiguous. Germline V gene data show CDR1 as SGHTA and CDR2 as FQGNSA. V was trimmed by 4 bases and J by 3 bases, leaving 9 bases between them. The CDR3 loop spans 13 amino acids. CDR3 protein: CASSSNSYTEAFF. In DNA, the CDR3 is TGTGCCAGCAGCTCAAACAGTTACACTGAAGCTTTCTTT.

This clone appeared a single time. The rearrangement joins TRBV5-1 to TRBJ2-1; D is unclear. Germline V CDR1 and CDR2: SGHRS, YFSETQ. CDR3 length: 16 residues. V was cut by 3 bases and J by 0 bases, with 13 bases left in between. The CDR3 nucleotides are TGCGCCAGCAGCTCCGGGCCCACGAGCTCCTACAATGAGCAGTTCTTC. It specifies CASSSGPTSSYNEQFF.

There are a few counts of this clone. V is TRBV6-4 and J is TRBJ2-3; D is undetermined. CDR3 size: 13 residues. V gave up 3 bases and J gave up 1 base, with 5 bases separating them. The germline gives CDR1 MRHNA, CDR2 SNTAGT. This CDR3 is CASSDTGTDTQYF. For the CDR3, the DNA is TGTGCCAGCAGTGATACAGGCACAGATACGCAGTATTTT.

The rearrangement joins TRBV6-1 to TRBJ1-2, with a weak D call TRBD1 (5 bases). Germline V gene lookup returns CDR1 MNHNS and CDR2 SASEGT. V lost 3 bases, J lost 4 bases, and 6 bases lay in between. The CDR3 runs to 12 residues. CDR3: CASSDRVYGYTF. The CDR3 DNA reads as TGTGCCAGCAGTGACAGGGTCTATGGCTACACCTTC.

The chain recombines TRBV28 with TRBJ2-1, with 7 bases fitting TRBD2. V gave up 7 bases and J gave up 4 bases; unmatched junction bases: 7. Germline V lookup: CDR1 MDHEN, CDR2 SYDVKM. The CDR3 totals 14 residues. CDR3 coding DNA: TGTGCCAGCATTAGCGGGCTCATATACAATGAGCAGTTCTTC. This encodes CASISGLIYNEQFF.

This rearrangement joins TRBV2 to TRBJ1-1, with TRBD1 matching over 8 bases. Germline-derived CDR1 and CDR2 are SNHLY and FYNNEI. The CDR3 sequence is 16 residues long. Unmatched junction bases numbered 14, after V lost 7 bases and J lost 4 bases. The CDR3 DNA reads as TGTGCCAGCACCACCCCCTACCTTACAGGGGGCACTGAAGCTTTCTTT. Its protein is CASTTPYLTGGTEAFF.

CDR3 nucleotides: TGTGCCAGCAGTTACGGCGGCGGCTCCTACAATGAGCAGTTCTTC. Translating gives CASSYGGGSYNEQFF. The chain joins TRBV6-2 or TRBV6-3 to TRBJ2-1; D remains ambiguous. CDR1 MNHEY and CDR2 SVGEGT come from the germline V gene. The CDR3 is 15 amino acids. Trimming removed 2 bases from V and 0 bases from J, with 8 bases in between.

The chain recombines TRBV30 with TRBJ1-4; 12 bases are shared with TRBD1. The CDR3 length is 15 residues. The germline V gene has CDR1 GTSNPN and CDR2 SVGIG (reference sequence). V was pared by 4 bases and J by 7 bases, with 7 bases of the junction left unmatched. The CDR3 coding sequence is TGTGCCTGGACCCCGGGACAGGGGGCCGGTGAAAAACTGTTTTTT. Protein product: CAWTPGQGAGEKLFF.